The table lists the clone carrying this T cell receptor (beta chain) with a count of one. Cohort assignment relied on participant-reported clinical history. Donors in Cohort 3 who had recovered were those with two negative PCRs, healthcare professional clearance, or resolution of their symptoms. Trimming pared 4 bases from V and 2 bases from J, leaving 14 bases between. From germline, CDR1 is MNHEY and CDR2 SMNVEV (reference sequence). This CDR3 comprises 16 residues. The data derive from a study of blood T cell repertoires in COVID-19. Background on the study: T cells, B-cell-depleted T cells, or PBMCs supplied cDNA or gDNA.

Per the study methods: Amplification with reference gene primers provided the estimates of nucleated cell counts. Only in-frame clones appear in the TCRdb table, and some are missing; sequencing was by immunoSEQ multiplex PCR. The V and J calls and clone size are taken from that table; D and trimming were inferred from the DNA. Of approximately 300,000 clones listed, around 86% are singletons. The receptor's source is a man aged 25 to 40 who had recovered from COVID-19. This sequence joins TRBV27 and TRBJ2-2; D possibly corresponds to TRBD2 (6 bases). Sequencing was done on a sample of PBMCs or T cells enriched from blood (not recorded which). The CDR3 reads CASSSSGTLNTGELFF. CDR3 DNA: TGTGCCAGCAGTTCCTCCGGGACTCTCAACACCGGGGAGCTGTTTTTT.